Below, 29 T cell receptor beta chains from the same sample are listed, as sequenced in a study of T cell responses to AZD1222 COVID-19 vaccine (dated by TCRdb to the early 2020s). This specimen's time point label, per the study, means: about 28 days (+/-7) after the second vaccine dose. Libraries were made using the immunoSEQ multiplex PCR assay. TCRdb stores this immuneACCESS table with in-frame sequences only. Part of the clones is absent; in the studies checked, under half of the shortfall reflects unresolved V genes, and no reason is known for the rest. The sample table lists around 99,000 clones, about 89% of them with a count of one. The ten largest clones take up about 6.6% of the sample. Sequencing was performed on peripheral blood, taken 28 days after the second AZD1222 dose. These receptors all stem from an adult who received the AZD1222 COVID-19 vaccine.

Remarks on this clone: The same CDR3 can be traced to other DNA sequences in this sample. CDR3 protein: CASSLNTEAFF. In DNA, the CDR3 is TGTGCCAGCAGCTTGAACACTGAAGCTTTCTTT. The V call is TRBV3-1 (or the pseudogene TRBV3-2), the J call TRBJ1-1; D is unclear. V was cut by 5 bases and J by 0 bases, with 1 base left in between. CDR3 length: 11 residues. Germline V gives CDR1 LGHDT, CDR2 YNNKEL (reference sequence).

The chain uses TRBV28 and TRBJ1-2; 9 nucleotides agree with TRBD1. The germline V gene encodes CDR1 MDHEN and CDR2 SYDVKM. This CDR3 has 17 residues. J was trimmed by 2 bases and V by 2 bases; bases with no gene match: 9. The CDR3 loop is CASSLPGQGGENYGYTF. The CDR3 DNA sequence: TGTGCCAGCAGTTTACCGGGACAGGGAGGGGAGAACTATGGCTACACCTTC.

This clone was detected only a few times. The V gene is TRBV6-1, the J gene TRBJ1-6; 9 bases map to TRBD1. Germline V CDR1 and CDR2: MNHNS, SASEGT. Germline trimming cut 2 bases from V and 7 bases from J; bases unmatched to any gene: 3. CDR3 length equals 15 residues. This CDR3 reads CASSESTGGNSPLHF. Here the CDR3 DNA reads TGTGCCAGCAGTGAATCCACAGGGGGCAATTCACCCCTCCACTTT.

This clone appeared once. This chain links TRBV28 with TRBJ1-2; D unclear. There are 12 residues in the CDR3. The ends were cut back, 5 bases at V and 6 bases at J, with 10 bases in the middle. From germline, CDR1 is MDHEN and CDR2 SYDVKM. CDR3 loop: CASSPDRDGYTF. DNA of the CDR3: TGTGCCAGCAGTCCCGACCGCGATGGCTACACCTTC.

This clone appeared once. The chain employs TRBV30 and TRBJ1-5; D is perhaps TRBD1 (6 bases). The length of the CDR3 is 16 residues. Germline CDR1 reads GTSNPN; CDR2 reads SVGIG (reference sequence). The V end lost 4 bases, the J end lost 2 bases, and 18 bases lay between the germline ends. The CDR3 region has the DNA TGTGCCTGGATCAAGGGGGGGAAAGAGGGCAATCAGCCCCAGCATTTT. Its protein product is CAWIKGGKEGNQPQHF. Full variable domain (missing parts from reference TRBV30 and TRBJ1-5): SQTIHQWPATLVQPVGSPLSLECTVEGTSNPNLYWYRQAAGRGLQLLFYSVGIGQISSEVPQNLSASRPQDRQFILSSKKLLLSDSGFYLCAWIKGGKEGNQPQHFGDGTRLSIL.

V usage is TRBV6-5 and J usage is TRBJ1-1; D unclear. The CDR3 sequence is 12 residues long. V was clipped by 7 bases and J by 4 bases, with 10 bases between them. Germline V lookup: CDR1 MNHEY, CDR2 SVGAGI. The CDR3 DNA reads as TGTGCCAGCAAAGAAGGCGGCACTGAAGCTTTCTTT. Protein: CASKEGGTEAFF.

The rearrangement links TRBV27 to TRBJ1-1; a possible D gene is TRBD1 (5 bases). The V end was cut by 8 bases, the J end by 1 base, with 11 bases between. This CDR3 spans 13 amino acids. Per germline, CDR1 MNHEY and CDR2 SMNVEV (reference sequence). CDR3: CASGRTPNTEAFF. The CDR3 region has the DNA TGTGCCAGCGGACGGACACCGAACACTGAAGCTTTCTTT.

V and J are TRBV11-2 and TRBJ1-2; D is uncertain. This CDR3 region has 14 residues. V shed 5 bases and J shed 6 bases, with 16 bases lying between them. Germline CDR1 and CDR2: SGHAT and FQNNGV. The CDR3 is CASSPWGGNDGYTF. The CDR3, as DNA: TGTGCCAGCAGCCCCTGGGGAGGGAATGATGGCTACACCTTC.

The chain couples TRBV29-1 to TRBJ2-2; the D gene is possibly TRBD2 (5 bases). Trimming took off 7 bases at V and 6 bases at J, with 15 bases between the two ends. Germline CDR1 reads SQVTM; CDR2 reads ANQGSEA. The CDR3 loop spans 13 amino acids. CDR3 region: CSATPAVAGELFF. The CDR3 DNA follows: TGCAGCGCCACCCCAGCGGTCGCCGGGGAGCTGTTTTTT.

The chain recombines TRBV18 with TRBJ1-4; the D is unclear. This CDR3 has 13 amino acids. Germline V CDR1 and CDR2: KGHSH, LQKENI. V was shortened by 2 bases and J by 8 bases, with 9 bases between the two germline ends. CDR3 loop: CASSPGVREKLFF. The CDR3 coding sequence is TGTGCCAGCTCACCAGGGGTTAGGGAAAAACTGTTTTTT.

This rearrangement joins TRBV18 to TRBJ2-2, with D tentatively TRBD1 (6 bases). V shed 3 bases and J shed 5 bases, with 10 bases lying between them. CDR1 and CDR2 (germline): KGHSH, LQKENI. This CDR3 is 14 amino acids long. CDR3 residues: CASSPLGQTGELFF. Written as DNA, the CDR3 is TGTGCCAGCTCACCCCTAGGACAGACCGGGGAGCTGTTTTTT.

This clone was seen only once. The chain combines TRBV13 with TRBJ2-7; the match to TRBD2 covers 15 bases. This CDR3 has 17 amino acids. CDR1 and CDR2 from the germline V gene are PRHDT and FYEKMQ (reference sequence). J was trimmed by 0 bases and V by 4 bases; bases with no gene match: 4. CDR3 DNA sequence: TGTGCCAGCAGCTCGGGACTAGCGGGGGGATACTCCTACGAGCAGTACTTC. Encoded protein: CASSSGLAGGYSYEQYF. Using reference TRBV13 and TRBJ2-7 for the parts outside the CDR3, the full variable domain is AAGVIQSPRHLIKEKRETATLKCYPIPRHDTVYWYQQGPGQDPQFLISFYEKMQSDKGSIPDRFSAQQFSDYHSELNMSSLELGDSALYFCASSSGLAGGYSYEQYFGPGTRLTVT.

The V call is TRBV18, the J call TRBJ2-5, with a weak D call TRBD2 (5 bases). The germline gives CDR1 KGHSH, CDR2 LQKENI. The CDR3 totals 14 residues. The germline V and J ends were trimmed by 5 bases and 6 bases, with 16 bases remaining between them. In DNA, the CDR3 is TGTGCCAGCTCATGGGATCCGAACGGGAAGACCCAGTACTTC. The encoded protein is CASSWDPNGKTQYF.

The chain recombines TRBV5-6 with TRBJ2-7, with D possibly being TRBD2 (5 bases). Trimming took 4 bases from V and 2 from J, leaving 19 bases between them. There are 16 residues in the CDR3. The germline CDR1 and CDR2 sequences are SGHDT and YYEEEE. CDR3: CASSRPGSLTPYEQYF. DNA for the CDR3: TGTGCCAGCAGCCGGCCGGGGTCCCTCACCCCCTACGAGCAGTACTTC.

The V gene is TRBV5-1, the J gene TRBJ1-1; D is perhaps TRBD1 (5 bases). The ends were cut back, 7 bases at V and 6 bases at J, with 25 bases in the middle. The CDR3 consists of 16 residues. Germline V CDR1 and CDR2: SGHRS, YFSETQ. CDR3 in DNA: TGCGCCAGCCGGAGTACCGTGGGGCGGGGTATCGCTGAAGCTTTCTTT. This sequence encodes CASRSTVGRGIAEAFF.

This rearrangement joins TRBV18 to TRBJ1-1, with D unresolved. Trimming stripped 3 bases from V and 5 bases from J, with 19 bases between. Germline assignment: CDR1 KGHSH and CDR2 LQKENI. The CDR3 runs 16 residues. CDR3 nucleotides: TGTGCCAGCTCACCCCAAGGCTCGGTTATTCGGACTGAAGCTTTCTTT. It is translated as CASSPQGSVIRTEAFF.

The V gene is TRBV5-1, the J gene TRBJ1-1; maybe TRBD1 (5 bases). The germline V gene has CDR1 SGHRS and CDR2 YFSETQ. Trimming shortened V by 4 bases and J by 6 bases, and 19 bases separated the two germline ends. The CDR3 extends over 15 amino acids. Here the CDR3 reads CASSRREGAGSEAFF. The CDR3 DNA reads TGCGCCAGCAGCCGACGTGAAGGGGCGGGCTCTGAAGCTTTCTTT.

Points on this clone: At one boundary the junction diverges from the germline segment, which might be a read error. J is TRBJ1-1 and V is TRBV6-1; D gene unclear. CDR1 is MNHNS, CDR2 SASEGT, per germline. The CDR3 runs to 11 residues. The CDR3 spells CASSEVTETFF. Written as DNA, the CDR3 is TGTGCCAGCAGTGAAGTAACTGAAACTTTCTTT.

This clone was picked up a small number of times. The V gene is TRBV7-9, the J gene TRBJ2-7; D unresolved. This CDR3 is 12 amino acids long. CDR1 is SEHNR and CDR2 is FQNEAQ in the germline V gene (reference sequence). The V and J ends lost 2 bases and 5 bases respectively, with 7 bases between them. The CDR3 coding sequence is TGTGCCAGCAGCTTACGGTCGGACGAGCAGTACTTC. Its protein is CASSLRSDEQYF.

This clone showed up just once. The rearrangement links TRBV7-9 to TRBJ1-1; 7 positions agree with TRBD1. The V gene end was trimmed by 5 bases and the J gene end by 0 bases; junction bases not matched to a gene: 3. Germline V lookup: CDR1 SEHNR, CDR2 FQNEAQ (reference sequence). The CDR3 has 14 residues. The CDR3: CASSGGTVNTEAFF. The CDR3 DNA reads TGTGCCAGCAGCGGAGGGACAGTGAACACTGAAGCTTTCTTT.

The chain recombines TRBV7-2 with TRBJ2-7; 10 positions match TRBD2. The trim removed 5 bases at V and 4 bases at J, leaving 8 bases unmatched. The CDR3 sequence is 15 residues long. Germline V gives CDR1 SGHTA, CDR2 FQGNSA. CDR3 loop: CASSASSGGRYEQYF. The CDR3 nucleotides are TGTGCCAGCAGCGCTAGTAGCGGGGGGCGATACGAGCAGTACTTC.

This rearrangement joins TRBV18 to TRBJ2-7, with TRBD1 matching over 9 bases. This CDR3 spans 14 amino acids. Germline V gene lookup returns CDR1 KGHSH and CDR2 LQKENI. The V and J ends lost 6 bases and 2 bases, in that order; junction bases with no gene match: 5. CDR3 loop: CASSTGTGTYEQYF. CDR3 DNA: TGTGCCAGCTCGACCGGGACAGGGACCTACGAGCAGTACTTC.

The J gene is TRBJ2-7, the V gene TRBV7-9, with 12 bases identical to TRBD1. CDR3 size: 15 residues. From germline, CDR1 is SEHNR and CDR2 FQNEAQ (reference sequence). The junction had 5 bases not matched to a gene; V was cut back by 5 bases and J by 3 bases. The CDR3 region has the DNA TGTGCCAGCAGCCCGGGACAGGGGGCCTACTACGAGCAGTACTTC. Residues: CASSPGQGAYYEQYF.

This clone occurred once. The chain uses TRBV6-2 or TRBV6-3 and TRBJ1-5, with D perhaps matching TRBD1 (5 bases). CDR3 length: 15 amino acids. Germline V gene data show CDR1 as MNHEY and CDR2 as SVGEGT. V shed 6 bases and J shed 2 bases, with 14 bases lying between them. Here the CDR3 reads CASSTLGLGNQPQHF. The CDR3 DNA sequence: TGTGCCAGCAGCACCCTGGGGCTGGGCAATCAGCCCCAGCATTTT.

V is TRBV13 and J is TRBJ2-5; D is uncertain. This CDR3 comprises 11 residues. Germline lookup yields CDR1 PRHDT and CDR2 FYEKMQ (reference sequence). Deletions cut 5 bases from V and 5 bases from J, with 6 bases between. CDR3: CASSDLETQYF. CDR3 DNA sequence: TGTGCCAGCAGCGATTTGGAGACCCAGTACTTC.

This rearrangement joins TRBV5-6 to TRBJ1-5; 7 positions match TRBD1. The V and J ends lost 2 bases and 6 bases, in that order; junction bases with no gene match: 5. The CDR3 sequence is 14 residues long. Per germline, CDR1 SGHDT and CDR2 YYEEEE. Here the CDR3 reads CASSFRGGSQPQHF. CDR3 nucleotides: TGTGCCAGCAGCTTTCGAGGGGGCAGTCAGCCCCAGCATTTT.

A single count supports this clone. The chain is built from TRBV9 and TRBJ1-5; D is possibly TRBD1 (6 bases). Germline V gene sequence: CDR1 SGDLS, CDR2 YYNGEE. This CDR3 spans 12 amino acids. V was trimmed by 8 bases and J by 6 bases, leaving 12 bases between them. The CDR3 loop reads CARQGSGQPQHF. The DNA of the CDR3 is TGTGCCAGACAGGGTTCCGGTCAGCCCCAGCATTTT.

The chain links TRBV5-6 to TRBJ1-2, with 8 nucleotides matching TRBD1. The CDR3 has 15 amino acids. CDR1 and CDR2 from the germline V gene are SGHDT and YYEEEE. The ends lost 3 bases at V and 8 bases at J; junction bases unmatched: 12. The CDR3 spells CASSWEDRGSYGYTF. CDR3 nucleotides: TGTGCCAGCAGCTGGGAAGACAGGGGAAGCTACGGCTACACCTTC.

The chain joins TRBV28 to TRBJ2-3, with D possibly being TRBD2 (6 bases). The length of the CDR3 is 14 residues. Germline V gene lookup returns CDR1 MDHEN and CDR2 SYDVKM. V dropped 6 bases and J dropped 4 bases, with 14 bases sitting between them. CDR3 loop: CASSPGRRSDTQYF. CDR3 in DNA: TGTGCCAGCAGCCCGGGGAGGAGGTCAGATACGCAGTATTTT.